This note documents a single T cell receptor (beta chain) sequence. The protocol was immunoSEQ multiplex PCR, while the TCRdb copy is restricted to in-frame clones and leaves out a portion. The sample carries about 49,000 clones, roughly 87% recorded once. This sample was taken from a study of PD-L1 blockade in urothelial cancer. V dropped 5 bases and J dropped 6 bases, with 25 bases sitting between them. Looked up from germline, CDR1 is SEHNR and CDR2 is FQNEAQ (reference sequence). The CDR3 covers 17 residues. This sequence was found in a man between 60 and 75 years old with urothelial cancer. Sequenced material: PBMCs, taken around atezolizumab (anti-PD-L1) treatment. The chain couples TRBV7-9 to TRBJ1-1; D unresolved. This CDR3 reads CASSQAPLRGYSPEAFF. CDR3 nucleotides: TGTGCCAGCAGCCAAGCACCTCTCCGGGGATATAGCCCTGAAGCTTTCTTT. The full variable domain, in which reference TRBV7-9 and TRBJ1-1 provide the parts outside the CDR3, is DTGVSQNPRHKITKRGQNVTFRCDPISEHNRLYWYRQTLGQGPEFLTYFQNEAQLEKSRLLSDRFSAERPKGSFSTLEIQRTEQGDSAMYLCASSQAPLRGYSPEAFFGQGTRLTVV.